This T cell receptor beta chain was captured in a study of blood T cell repertoires in COVID-19. Study information: Samples taken during acute and convalescent COVID-19 were collected in the United States, Italy and Spain. The cDNA or gDNA used as material had been derived from T cells, B-cell-depleted T cells, or PBMCs.

The V gene end was trimmed by 4 bases and the J gene end by 8 bases; junction bases not matched to a gene: 12. CDR1 MNHEY and CDR2 SVGAGI come from the germline V gene. The CDR3 has 15 residues. The authors' processing: The authors estimated nucleated cell counts from reference gene primer amplification. Profiling relied on immunoSEQ multiplex PCR, and the TCRdb table lists in-frame clones only, not all of them. The DNA was the basis for D and trimming; V, J and clone size are from that table. The data show about 320,000 clones, roughly 85% seen once. The receptor was isolated from a human donor in a cohort sampled during active COVID-19. This chain links TRBV6-5 with TRBJ1-2; 8 nucleotides align to TRBD1. Material: peripheral blood. The CDR3 reads CASSSYRGAPEGYTF. The CDR3 nucleotides read TGTGCCAGCAGTTCCTACAGGGGGGCACCGGAGGGCTACACCTTC.